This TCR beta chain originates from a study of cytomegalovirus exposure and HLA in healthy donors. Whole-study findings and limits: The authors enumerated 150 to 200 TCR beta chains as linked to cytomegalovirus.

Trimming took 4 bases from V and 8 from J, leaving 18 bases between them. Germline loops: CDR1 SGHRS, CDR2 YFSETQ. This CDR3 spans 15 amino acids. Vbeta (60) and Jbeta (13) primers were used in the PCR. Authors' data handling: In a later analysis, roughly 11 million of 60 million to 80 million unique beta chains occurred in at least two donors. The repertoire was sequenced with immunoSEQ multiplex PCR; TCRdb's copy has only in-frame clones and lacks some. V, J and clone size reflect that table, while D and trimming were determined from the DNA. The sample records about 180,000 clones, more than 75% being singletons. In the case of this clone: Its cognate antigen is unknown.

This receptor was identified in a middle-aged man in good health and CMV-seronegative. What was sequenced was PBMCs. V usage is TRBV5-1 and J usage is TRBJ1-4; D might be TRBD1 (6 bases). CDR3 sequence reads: CASSTDRAGKEKLFF. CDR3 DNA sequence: TGCGCCAGCAGCACGGACAGAGCCGGGAAAGAAAAACTGTTTTTT.